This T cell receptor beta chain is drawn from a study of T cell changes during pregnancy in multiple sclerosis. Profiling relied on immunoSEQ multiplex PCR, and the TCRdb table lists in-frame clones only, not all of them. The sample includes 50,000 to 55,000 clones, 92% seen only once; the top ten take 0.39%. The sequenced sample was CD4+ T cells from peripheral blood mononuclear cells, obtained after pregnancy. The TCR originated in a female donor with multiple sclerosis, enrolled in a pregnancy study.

DNA for the CDR3: TGTGCCAGCAGCTTCTCCCGGGACTTCTACAATGAGCAGTTCTTC. This codes for CASSFSRDFYNEQFF. This chain links TRBV11-2 with TRBJ2-1, with a tentative D call TRBD2 (6 bases). The CDR3 covers 15 residues. Germline V CDR1 and CDR2: SGHAT, FQNNGV. Trimming took 3 bases from V and 3 from J, leaving 12 bases between them.